These T cell receptor beta chains were read from a single sample in a study of tumor-infiltrating lymphocytes in glioblastoma multiforme. TCRdb recomputed calls from the multiplex PCR reads with MiXCR, one row per CDR3 protein. The profile covers fewer than 25,000 distinct CDR3 sequences, with 65% to 75% appearing a single time and around 18% taken by the ten largest. Source material: peripheral blood. The receptors stem from a male donor with glioblastoma. CDR3s include the opening cysteine and the closing phenylalanine or tryptophan. The D gene is left open where the match is weak. For some rows the clone size is stated as once, few or many, or as a class when expanded; others skip it.

CDR3 DNA	CDR3 protein	V gene	J gene	D gene	clone size
TGTGCCAGCAGCCTAGTGACGAACACCGGGGAGCTGTTTTTT	CASSLVTNTGELFF	TRBV11-2	TRBJ2-2	NA	few
TGTGCCAGCAGCTTTACCGGGACGGACGAAAAACTGTTTTTT	CASSFTGTDEKLFF	TRBV11-2	TRBJ1-4	NA	large
TGTGCCAGCAGTCCGGGACTAGTGATTTTTGGGGAGACCCAGTACTTC	CASSPGLVIFGETQYF	TRBV5-4	TRBJ2-5	TRBD2	NA
TGCAGCGTTGAAGATCAAAGCCGTCGCTCCTACAATGAGCAGTTCTTC	CSVEDQSRRSYNEQFF	TRBV29-1	TRBJ2-1	NA	few
TGTGCCTCAAGGACAGGGGCTGGAAACACCATATATTTT	CASRTGAGNTIYF	TRBV30	TRBJ1-3	TRBD1	many
TGCAGCTCTGAAGATATGGTGACCGTTAGGGGCTACACCTTC	CSSEDMVTVRGYTF	TRBV29-1	TRBJ1-2	NA	NA
TGTGCCAGCAGCGTTAGCGGGACTGAGCAGTTCTTC	CASSVSGTEQFF	TRBV13	TRBJ2-1	TRBD2	NA
TGTGCCAGCAGCAAACCACTAGATGGGACCCTGTACTTC	CASSKPLDGTLYF	TRBV11-3	TRBJ2-5	NA	NA
TGCAGCGTTGATGGACTAGCGGGAGACAATGAGCAGTTCTTC	CSVDGLAGDNEQFF	TRBV29-1	TRBJ2-1	TRBD2	many
TGCGCCACCGGGGGACAGGCGAACACTGAAGCTTCCTTT	CATGGQANTEASF	TRBV10-2	TRBJ1-1	TRBD1	NA
TGCGCCAGCAAAGGCGGAAATGAGCAGTTCTTC	CASKGGNEQFF	TRBV10-1	TRBJ2-1	NA	NA
TGTGCCAGCAGTGAATTAGCGGGATTCTATGAGCAGTTCTTC	CASSELAGFYEQFF	TRBV2	TRBJ2-1	TRBD2	NA
TGTGCCAGCAGTTACTCGACGGTTTTTAAGTGGACAGATACGCAGTATTTT	CASSYSTVFKWTDTQYF	TRBV6-5	TRBJ2-3	NA	NA
TGTGCCAGCAGTTTCGGGGGAGATACGCAGTATTTT	CASSFGGDTQYF	TRBV12-3/TRBV12-4	TRBJ2-3	NA	NA
TGTGCCAACAGTGAAGGGATCGGGACAGGGTTCAATGAGCAGTTCTTC	CANSEGIGTGFNEQFF	TRBV6-1	TRBJ2-1	TRBD1	NA
TGTGCCAGCAGCTTAGACGGGGTGGGACTGCTGTACAATAAGCAGTTCTTC	CASSLDGVGLLYNKQFF	TRBV11-2	TRBJ2-1	NA	NA
TGCAGTGTTAGAGGCAGCGGAACACACACTGAAGCTTTCTTT	CSVRGSGTHTEAFF	TRBV20-1	TRBJ1-1	NA	NA
TGTGCCAGCAGAAGACTAGTGGGAGTGGAGGCCCAGTACTTC	CASRRLVGVEAQYF	TRBV6-2/TRBV6-3	TRBJ2-5	NA	NA
TGTGCCAGCAGTCCCCAATACACAGATACGCAGTATTTT	CASSPQYTDTQYF	TRBV6-5	TRBJ2-3	NA	NA
TGTGCCAGCAGCCCTAGGCATGGGAACTTCAATGAGCAGTTCTTC	CASSPRHGNFNEQFF	TRBV11-2	TRBJ2-1	NA	NA
TGTGCCGGCAGCCCGTGGGTCACCGGGGAGCTGTTATTT	CAGSPWVTGELLF	TRBV11-1	TRBJ2-2	NA	NA
TGTACCAGCAGCTTAACTGGAGCCAACGTCCTGACTTTC	CTSSLTGANVLTF	TRBV13	TRBJ2-6	NA	NA
TGTGCCAGCAGGTGGACTAGCGGGAGGCTTGAGCAGTTCTTC	CASRWTSGRLEQFF	TRBV5-6	TRBJ2-1	TRBD2	many
TGTGCCAGTAGCTTTGCAGGGTCCCAAGAGACCCAGTACTTC	CASSFAGSQETQYF	TRBV5-4	TRBJ2-5	NA	few
TGTGCCAGCAGTAACGAACCGACAGGGTTCGCCGGGGAGCTGTTTTTT	CASSNEPTGFAGELFF	TRBV6-2/TRBV6-3	TRBJ2-2	TRBD1	NA
TGTGCCAGCAGCTTAGGACCAGGGCAATACTATGGCTACACCTTC	CASSLGPGQYYGYTF	TRBV11-2	TRBJ1-2	NA	large
TGTGGCAGCAGCTTCGGATCGCGCAATGGTTACACCTTC	CGSSFGSRNGYTF	TRBV11-2	TRBJ1-2	NA	NA
TGTGCCAGCAGTTTCGCCCGGACTAGCGGGAGCGAGCAGTACTTC	CASSFARTSGSEQYF	TRBV12-3/TRBV12-4	TRBJ2-7	TRBD2	NA
TGCAGCGTTCTATTTTGGGCCTATGGCTACACCTTC	CSVLFWAYGYTF	TRBV29-1	TRBJ1-2	NA	NA
TGTGCCAGCAGGGGACAGGCGCCGAACACTGAAGCTTTCTTT	CASRGQAPNTEAFF	TRBV6-6	TRBJ1-1	TRBD1	NA
TGTGCCAGCAGGAGTATTAGGGGGATCTGCAATGAGCAGTTCTTC	CASRSIRGICNEQFF	TRBV11-2	TRBJ2-1	NA	NA
TGCAGCGTTGGTCACAGGATGAACACTGAAGCTTTCTTT	CSVGHRMNTEAFF	TRBV29-1	TRBJ1-1	NA	many
TGTGCCAGCAGCCGAAGAGGGCTGAGGGCAGATACGCAGTATTTT	CASSRRGLRADTQYF	TRBV7-8	TRBJ2-3	NA	NA
TGTGGCATCAGTGAGTCGACTCAGCGGCCTAAGGGGTATTTT	CGISESTQRPKGYF	TRBV10-3	TRBJ2-3	NA	NA
TGTGCCAGCAGTCCTACCCTAGACGAGCAGTACTTC	CASSPTLDEQYF	TRBV5-5	TRBJ2-7	NA	NA
TGTGCCACAATCCAGGGAATTGAGGAGACCCAGTACTTC	CATIQGIEETQYF	TRBV28	TRBJ2-5	NA	many
TGCAGTGCTAGAGATGAACAGGGAATAGGGGAGCAGTTCTTC	CSARDEQGIGEQFF	TRBV20-1	TRBJ2-1	NA	few
TGTGCCAGCAGCTTAGTAGGTAGCGGGAGGGTAGGGGAGCAGTTCTTC	CASSLVGSGRVGEQFF	TRBV11-2	TRBJ2-1	TRBD2	NA
TGTGCCAGCAGCAAGGACTTGAGCTCCTACAATGAGCAGTTCTTC	CASSKDLSSYNEQFF	TRBV11-1	TRBJ2-1	NA	NA
TGTGCCAGCAGCTTGAGCGGGGGGACCGCCTACAATGAGCAGTTCTTC	CASSLSGGTAYNEQFF	TRBV11-3	TRBJ2-1	TRBD2	NA
TGCAGTTCCGGGACAGGGGTCACTGAAGCTTTCTTT	CSSGTGVTEAFF	TRBV20-1	TRBJ1-1	TRBD1	few
TGCAGTGCTAGAGGCGCTTCGGACATTGGGTCCAATCGGCAGTTCTTC	CSARGASDIGSNRQFF	TRBV20-1	TRBJ2-1	NA	NA
TGTGCCAGCAGCTTAGAGGGGGAATCCTACAATGGGCAGTTCTTC	CASSLEGESYNGQFF	TRBV7-3	TRBJ2-1	NA	NA
TGTGCCAGCAGTCCTCGAAGCGGGGGACGCTACGGGTCCTGCGAGCAGTACTTC	CASSPRSGGRYGSCEQYF	TRBV28	TRBJ2-7	TRBD2	NA
TGCAGTGCTGGGACAGGGATATCGGGTCAGCCCCAGCATTTT	CSAGTGISGQPQHF	TRBV20-1	TRBJ1-5	TRBD1	NA
TGCAGCGTTGTCAAAATCTACGAGCTGTACTTC	CSVVKIYELYF	TRBV29-1	TRBJ2-7	NA	NA
TGTGCCAGCGGCTACGAACCAAACACTGAAGCTTTCTTT	CASGYEPNTEAFF	TRBV6-5	TRBJ1-1	NA	NA